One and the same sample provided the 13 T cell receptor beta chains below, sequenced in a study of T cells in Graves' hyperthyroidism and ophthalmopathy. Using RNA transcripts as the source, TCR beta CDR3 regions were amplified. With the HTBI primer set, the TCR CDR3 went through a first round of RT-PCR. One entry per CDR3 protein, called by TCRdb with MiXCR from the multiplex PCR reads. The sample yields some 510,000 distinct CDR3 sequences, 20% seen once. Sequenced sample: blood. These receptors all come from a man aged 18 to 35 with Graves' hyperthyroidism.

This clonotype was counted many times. The CDR3 loop reads CASGLQGYTEAFF. The CDR3 region has the DNA TGTGCTAGTGGTTTGCAGGGGTACACTGAAGCTTTCTTT. V is TRBV12-5 and J is TRBJ1-1; TRBD1 is a possible D gene (6 bases). V lost 2 bases to trimming and J lost 3 bases, with 7 bases between them. CDR1 and CDR2 from the germline V gene are LGHNT and FRNRAP. The CDR3 contains 13 residues.

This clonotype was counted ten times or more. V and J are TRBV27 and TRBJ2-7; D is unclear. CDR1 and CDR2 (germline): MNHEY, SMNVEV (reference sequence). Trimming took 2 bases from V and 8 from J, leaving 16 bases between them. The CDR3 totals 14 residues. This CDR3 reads CASSLEAGFSKQYF. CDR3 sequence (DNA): TGTGCCAGCAGTTTAGAGGCAGGCTTTAGCAAGCAGTACTTC.

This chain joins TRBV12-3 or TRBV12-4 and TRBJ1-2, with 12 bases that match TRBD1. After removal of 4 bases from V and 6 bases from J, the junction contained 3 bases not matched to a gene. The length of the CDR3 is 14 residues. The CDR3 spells CASSYGTGGHGYTF. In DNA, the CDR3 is TGTGCCAGCAGTTATGGGACAGGGGGCCATGGCTACACCTTC.

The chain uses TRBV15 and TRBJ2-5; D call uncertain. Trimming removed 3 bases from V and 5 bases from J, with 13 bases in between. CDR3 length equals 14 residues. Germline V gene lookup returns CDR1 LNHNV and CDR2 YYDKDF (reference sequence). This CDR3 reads CATSRDARGETQYF. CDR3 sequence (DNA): TGTGCCACCAGCAGGGATGCGCGTGGGGAGACCCAGTACTTC.

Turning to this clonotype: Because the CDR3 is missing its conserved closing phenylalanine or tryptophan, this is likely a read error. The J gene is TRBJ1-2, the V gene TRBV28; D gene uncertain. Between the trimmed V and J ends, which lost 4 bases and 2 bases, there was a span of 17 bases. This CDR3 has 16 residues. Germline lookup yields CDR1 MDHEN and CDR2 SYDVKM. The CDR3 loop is CASSSQDRTGNYGYTY. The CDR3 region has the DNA TGTGCCAGCAGTTCTCAAGATCGGACGGGAAACTATGGCTACACCTAC.

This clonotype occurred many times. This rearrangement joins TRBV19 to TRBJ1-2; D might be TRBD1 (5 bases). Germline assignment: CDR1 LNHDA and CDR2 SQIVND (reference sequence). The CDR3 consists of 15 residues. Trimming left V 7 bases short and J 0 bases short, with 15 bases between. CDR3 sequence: CASTPRGNANYGYTF. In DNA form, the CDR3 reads TGTGCCAGTACCCCTAGGGGCAACGCTAACTATGGCTACACCTTC.

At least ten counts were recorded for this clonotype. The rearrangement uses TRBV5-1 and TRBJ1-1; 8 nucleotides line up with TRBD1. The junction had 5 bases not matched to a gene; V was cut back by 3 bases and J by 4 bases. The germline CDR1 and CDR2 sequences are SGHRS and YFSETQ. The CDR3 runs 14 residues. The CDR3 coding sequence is TGCGCCAGCAGCTCGGACAGGGCGACCACTGAAGCTTTCTTT. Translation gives CASSSDRATTEAFF.

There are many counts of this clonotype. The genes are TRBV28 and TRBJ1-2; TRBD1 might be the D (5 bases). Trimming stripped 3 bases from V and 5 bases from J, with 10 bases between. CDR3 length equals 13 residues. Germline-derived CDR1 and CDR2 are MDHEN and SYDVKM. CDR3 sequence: CASSFRGRYGYTF. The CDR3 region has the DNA TGTGCCAGCAGTTTTAGGGGACGGTATGGCTACACCTTC.

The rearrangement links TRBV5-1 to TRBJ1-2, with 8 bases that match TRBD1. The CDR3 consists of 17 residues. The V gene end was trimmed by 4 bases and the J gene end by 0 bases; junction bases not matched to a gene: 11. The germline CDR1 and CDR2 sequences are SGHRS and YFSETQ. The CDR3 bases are TGCGCCAGCAGCGCAGGGACAGGCGCATCCGCTAACTATGGCTACACCTTC. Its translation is CASSAGTGASANYGYTF.

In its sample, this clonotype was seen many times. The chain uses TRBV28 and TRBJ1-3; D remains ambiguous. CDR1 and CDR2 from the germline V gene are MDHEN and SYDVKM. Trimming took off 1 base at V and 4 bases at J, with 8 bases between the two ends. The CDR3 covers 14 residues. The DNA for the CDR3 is TGTGCCAGCAGTTTATCGGTTTGGGGAAACACCATATATTTT. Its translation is CASSLSVWGNTIYF.

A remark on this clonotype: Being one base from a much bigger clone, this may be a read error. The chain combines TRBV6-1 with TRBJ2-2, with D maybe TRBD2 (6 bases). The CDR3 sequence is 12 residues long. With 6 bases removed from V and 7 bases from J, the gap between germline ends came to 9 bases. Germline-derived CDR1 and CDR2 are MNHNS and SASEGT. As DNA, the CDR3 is TGTGCCAGCAGATTTAGCGGCGGGGAGCTGTTTTTT. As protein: CASRFSGGELFF.

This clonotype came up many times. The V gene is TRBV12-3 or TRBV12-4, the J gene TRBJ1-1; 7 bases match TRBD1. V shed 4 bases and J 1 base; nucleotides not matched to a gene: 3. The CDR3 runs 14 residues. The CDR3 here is CASSSQGWNTEAFF. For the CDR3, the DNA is TGTGCCAGCAGTTCACAGGGGTGGAACACTGAAGCTTTCTTT.

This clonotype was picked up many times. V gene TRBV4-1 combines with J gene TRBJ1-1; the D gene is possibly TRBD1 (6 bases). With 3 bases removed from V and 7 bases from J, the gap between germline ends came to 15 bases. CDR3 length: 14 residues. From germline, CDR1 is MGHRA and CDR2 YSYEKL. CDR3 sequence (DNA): TGCGCCAGCAGCCAGTACAACAGGGTTGGTGAAGCTTTCTTT. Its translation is CASSQYNRVGEAFF.